Below are 24 T cell receptor beta chains sequenced from a single sample in a study of blood T cell repertoires in COVID-19. Using immunoSEQ multiplex PCR, the repertoire was profiled, and TCRdb retains in-frame clones only, with some absent. The top ten clones hold about 2.3% of a sample with fewer than 300,000 clones, under 95% of them seen once. Sequenced: PBMCs or T cells enriched from blood (not recorded which). The source of these receptors is a middle-aged woman with acute COVID-19.

This chain uses TRBV6-4 with TRBJ1-1; 8 positions agree with TRBD1. J gave up 4 bases and V 7 bases, and 14 bases lay outside the gene matches. Germline V gene lookup returns CDR1 MRHNA and CDR2 SNTAGT. The CDR3 covers 16 residues. Here the CDR3 reads CASNESRQGSSTEAFF. The CDR3 DNA is TGTGCCAGCAATGAAAGCCGACAGGGGAGTTCCACTGAAGCTTTCTTT.

The rearrangement links TRBV30 to TRBJ2-1, with TRBD2 as a possible D gene (6 bases). V was shortened by 2 bases and J by 4 bases, with 21 bases between the two germline ends. Germline assignment: CDR1 GTSNPN and CDR2 SVGIG (reference sequence). CDR3 length equals 17 residues. The CDR3 DNA reads as TGTGCCTGGAGTCATAAAAATCCGGGGACTTATTACAATGAGCAGTTCTTC. It translates to CAWSHKNPGTYYNEQFF. The whole variable domain, remainder taken from reference TRBV30 and TRBJ2-1, is SQTIHQWPATLVQPVGSPLSLECTVEGTSNPNLYWYRQAAGRGLQLLFYSVGIGQISSEVPQNLSASRPQDRQFILSSKKLLLSDSGFYLCAWSHKNPGTYYNEQFFGPGTRLTVL.

The chain links TRBV27 to TRBJ1-5; D perhaps matches TRBD1 (5 bases). Between the trimmed V and J ends, which lost 0 bases and 9 bases, there was a span of 15 bases. The CDR3 length is 15 residues. CDR1 and CDR2 (germline): MNHEY, SMNVEV (reference sequence). CDR3 sequence (DNA): TGTGCCAGCAGTTTATCAATAGGGGTTCCTGGGCCCCAGCATTTT. Translating it yields CASSLSIGVPGPQHF.

This clone is a singleton in its sample. CDR3 nucleotides: TGTGCCAGCAGCGTAGGGGGCAGGAATAACTACGAGCAGTACTTC. Its protein product is CASSVGGRNNYEQYF. V gene TRBV9 combines with J gene TRBJ2-7; D might be TRBD1 (5 bases). CDR3 size: 15 residues. Germline loops: CDR1 SGDLS, CDR2 YYNGEE. The V end lost 0 bases, the J end lost 3 bases, and 13 bases lay between the germline ends.

The chain combines TRBV29-1 with TRBJ2-3; possible D gene TRBD1, 6 bases. Germline V gene sequence: CDR1 SQVTM, CDR2 ANQGSEA. V lost 6 bases, J lost 3 bases, and 10 bases lay in between. CDR3 length: 12 residues. The CDR3 DNA sequence: TGCAGCGTGGGACACCAAACAGATACGCAGTATTTT. Translating it yields CSVGHQTDTQYF.

This clone was observed a handful of times. This chain connects TRBV11-2 to TRBJ2-5, with 15 bases fitting TRBD2. This CDR3 has 17 amino acids. CDR1 and CDR2 from the germline V gene are SGHAT and FQNNGV. J lost 5 bases, V lost 6 bases, and 10 bases had no gene match. In DNA form, the CDR3 reads TGTGCCAGCAGTTCCGGGACTAGCGGGGGGAAAATGGAGACCCAGTACTTC. Its protein product is CASSSGTSGGKMETQYF.

The J gene is TRBJ2-3, the V gene TRBV3-1 (or the pseudogene TRBV3-2); D is unclear. Trimming took off 0 bases at V and 0 bases at J, with 10 bases between the two ends. This CDR3 is built from 16 residues. Germline V CDR1 and CDR2: LGHDT, YNNKEL (reference sequence). CDR3 nucleotides: TGTGCCAGCAGCCAAGATCTACTAAAGAGCACAGATACGCAGTATTTT. Its protein is CASSQDLLKSTDTQYF.

The chain couples TRBV5-1 to TRBJ1-1; TRBD1 agrees at 12 bases. The V gene end was trimmed by 4 bases and the J gene end by 7 bases; junction bases not matched to a gene: 8. CDR1 SGHRS and CDR2 YFSETQ come from the germline V gene. This CDR3 has 15 amino acids. CDR3 coding DNA: TGCGCCAGCAGCCACCGGGACAGGGGGCAAAATGAAGCTTTCTTT. This encodes CASSHRDRGQNEAFF. The full variable domain, rest sourced from reference TRBV5-1 and TRBJ1-1, is KAGVTQTPRYLIKTRGQQVTLSCSPISGHRSVSWYQQTPGQGLQFLFEYFSETQRNKGNFPGRFSGRQFSNSRSEMNVSTLELGDSALYLCASSHRDRGQNEAFFGQGTRLTVV.

This clone was counted once. V and J are TRBV27 and TRBJ2-3; TRBD2 aligns across 12 bases. The germline CDR1 and CDR2 sequences are MNHEY and SMNVEV (reference sequence). CDR3 length: 17 amino acids. The trim removed 5 bases at V and 0 bases at J, leaving 6 bases unmatched. CDR3 residues: CASSARLAGASTDTQYF. In DNA form, the CDR3 reads TGTGCCAGCAGTGCAAGACTAGCGGGGGCTAGCACAGATACGCAGTATTTT.

The gene calls are TRBV6-2 or TRBV6-3 and TRBJ2-3; 10 nucleotides line up with TRBD2. The CDR3 runs to 17 residues. CDR1 MNHEY and CDR2 SVGEGT come from the germline V gene. Losses at the gene ends were 2 bases for V and 0 bases for J; bases not matched to a gene: 5. CDR3 in DNA: TGTGCCAGCAGTTACGGAGCTAGCGGGAGCAGCACAGATACGCAGTATTTT. It specifies CASSYGASGSSTDTQYF.

This chain uses TRBV6-2 or TRBV6-3 with TRBJ2-2; D not resolved. The ends were cut back, 2 bases at V and 0 bases at J, with 16 bases in the middle. Germline values: CDR1 MNHEY, CDR2 SVGEGT. This CDR3 comprises 18 residues. The CDR3 protein is CASSYPVATTANTGELFF. CDR3 bases: TGTGCCAGCAGTTACCCGGTTGCGACAACAGCGAACACCGGGGAGCTGTTTTTT.

V gene TRBV7-9 combines with J gene TRBJ1-2; 8 bases agree with TRBD1. CDR1 is SEHNR and CDR2 is FQNEAQ in the germline V gene (reference sequence). The CDR3 length is 13 residues. V trimming: 4 bases; J trimming: 6 bases; junction bases outside the gene matches: 4. The CDR3 protein is CASSSWDRNGYTF. CDR3 bases: TGTGCCAGCAGCTCCTGGGACAGGAATGGCTACACCTTC.

The J gene is TRBJ1-1, the V gene TRBV7-9; 8 nucleotides agree with TRBD1. The CDR3 contains 14 residues. V shed 6 bases and J 3 bases; nucleotides not matched to a gene: 6. Germline loops: CDR1 SEHNR, CDR2 FQNEAQ (reference sequence). CDR3 nucleotide sequence: TGTGCCAGCAGGGAGCTCAGGGGGCACACTGAAGCTTTCTTT. Protein: CASRELRGHTEAFF.

The chain joins TRBV2 to TRBJ2-5, with D perhaps matching TRBD1 (6 bases). Germline CDR1 is SNHLY and CDR2 is FYNNEI. Trimming cost V 5 bases and J 5 bases, with 15 bases left between them. The CDR3 loop spans 14 amino acids. The CDR3 nucleotides are TGTGCCAGCAGTCTCTCACAGGGTTTGGAGACCCAGTACTTC. Encoded protein: CASSLSQGLETQYF.

The V call is TRBV30, the J call TRBJ1-2; D gene uncertain. Germline-derived CDR1 and CDR2 are GTSNPN and SVGIG (reference sequence). Trimming stripped 0 bases from V and 4 bases from J, with 9 bases between. This CDR3 contains 13 residues. CDR3 in DNA: TGTGCCTGGAGTGTAGACGGCGGCTATGGCTACACCTTC. Residues: CAWSVDGGYGYTF.

The chain carries TRBV5-5 and TRBJ2-2, with 13 bases that match TRBD2. Germline V gives CDR1 SGHKS, CDR2 YYEKEE (reference sequence). J lost 6 bases, V lost 5 bases, and 7 bases had no gene match. The CDR3 has 16 amino acids. The CDR3 here is CASRPRLAGGAGELFF. The CDR3 DNA reads TGTGCCAGCAGACCCCGACTAGCGGGGGGTGCCGGGGAGCTGTTTTTT.

V usage is TRBV2 and J usage is TRBJ2-3; perhaps TRBD2 as D (6 bases). V lost 5 bases and J lost 3, with 12 bases in between. Germline V CDR1 and CDR2: SNHLY, FYNNEI. CDR3 length: 14 residues. The CDR3 DNA follows: TGTGCCAGCAGTTCGGGAGTTTGGACAGATACGCAGTATTTT. Translating gives CASSSGVWTDTQYF.

The chain carries TRBV21-1 and TRBJ1-4; no check of the table's D call, TRBD1, against the DNA was made. TRBV21-1 is reported as a pseudogene. The length of the CDR3 is 18 residues. The CDR3 is CASSPKTHPGQGNEKLFF. For the CDR3, the DNA is TGTGCCAGCAGCCCTAAAACACATCCGGGACAGGGGAATGAAAAACTGTTTTTT.

The rearrangement joins TRBV5-8 to TRBJ1-4, with 8 bases lining up with TRBD1. From germline, CDR1 is SGHTS and CDR2 YDEGEE. The ends lost 3 bases at V and 8 bases at J; junction bases unmatched: 9. The CDR3 totals 15 residues. The CDR3 is CASSSHGQGGEKLFF. The CDR3 DNA reads as TGTGCCAGCAGCTCTCATGGACAGGGAGGGGAAAAACTGTTTTTT.

As DNA, the CDR3 is TGTGCCAGCAGTTTCCAAGCGGGCTATGGCTACACCTTC. Its translation is CASSFQAGYGYTF. The V call is TRBV12-3 or TRBV12-4, the J call TRBJ1-2; D gene uncertain. The CDR3 runs to 13 residues. The ends were cut back, 3 bases at V and 4 bases at J, with 9 bases in the middle.

The chain couples TRBV7-9 to TRBJ1-1, with D maybe TRBD1 (5 bases). CDR3 length: 13 residues. Germline V gives CDR1 SEHNR, CDR2 FQNEAQ (reference sequence). V was trimmed by 1 base and J by 11 bases, leaving 14 bases between them. CDR3 nucleotide sequence: TGTGCCAGCAGCTTAGACGTAGCGGGGCATGCTTTCTTT. Protein: CASSLDVAGHAFF.

V usage is TRBV7-2 and J usage is TRBJ2-1; D might be TRBD2 (6 bases). This CDR3 comprises 14 residues. The germline V and J ends were trimmed by 5 bases and 6 bases, with 14 bases remaining between them. The V gene's germline CDR1 is SGHTA and CDR2 FQGNSA. The CDR3 sequence: CASSPKWGGNEQFF. In DNA, the CDR3 is TGTGCCAGCAGCCCAAAGTGGGGAGGCAATGAGCAGTTCTTC.

The V and J genes are TRBV18 and TRBJ2-7, with D perhaps TRBD2 (5 bases). Germline V gene sequence: CDR1 KGHSH, CDR2 LQKENI. Deletions cut 4 bases from V and 7 bases from J, with 11 bases between. The length of the CDR3 is 12 residues. CDR3 sequence reads: CASSLNRGEQYF. In DNA, the CDR3 is TGTGCCAGCTCACTAAACCGGGGTGAGCAGTACTTC.

This sequence joins TRBV4-2 and TRBJ2-1; D possibly corresponds to TRBD2 (5 bases). This CDR3 comprises 16 residues. CDR1 is LGHNA, CDR2 YNFKEQ, per germline. V lost 4 bases to trimming and J lost 1 base, with 14 bases between them. The CDR3 protein is CASSPKTGGSYNEQFF. CDR3 nucleotides: TGTGCCAGCAGCCCCAAAACTGGAGGTTCCTACAATGAGCAGTTCTTC.